Each of the 18 T cell receptor beta chains below was sequenced from the same sample in a study of blood T cell repertoires in COVID-19. The repertoire was sequenced with immunoSEQ multiplex PCR; TCRdb's copy has only in-frame clones and lacks some. The table shows fewer than 95,000 clones, with about 84% occurring only once. The sample was peripheral blood. These receptors were taken from a human donor in a cohort sampled during active COVID-19.

V and J are TRBV18 and TRBJ1-6; 7 nucleotides align to TRBD1. The CDR3 loop spans 14 amino acids. With 2 bases clipped from V and 10 bases from J, the junction kept 5 bases outside the gene matches. The germline V gene has CDR1 KGHSH and CDR2 LQKENI. This CDR3 reads CASSPDRENSPLHF. The CDR3, as DNA: TGTGCCAGCTCACCAGACAGGGAAAACTCACCCCTCCACTTT.

This sequence joins TRBV20-1 and TRBJ1-1; D ambiguous. The length of the CDR3 is 11 residues. V lost 1 base to trimming and J lost 9 bases, with 9 bases between them. Germline CDR1 reads DFQATT; CDR2 reads SNEGSKA (reference sequence). CDR3 loop: CSARGPAKAFF. CDR3 coding DNA: TGCAGTGCTAGAGGTCCCGCTAAAGCTTTCTTT.

This sequence joins TRBV5-1 and TRBJ1-2; 7 positions agree with TRBD1. Unmatched junction bases numbered 6, after V lost 0 bases and J lost 4 bases. This CDR3 is 15 amino acids long. CDR1 and CDR2 from the germline V gene are SGHRS and YFSETQ. CDR3 in amino acids: CASSLVTGDRYGYTF. The CDR3 coding sequence is TGCGCCAGCAGCTTGGTCACAGGGGATCGCTATGGCTACACCTTC.

The chain joins TRBV7-9 to TRBJ2-7; no definite D call. The CDR3 covers 16 residues. The germline V gene has CDR1 SEHNR and CDR2 FQNEAQ (reference sequence). V gave up 2 bases and J gave up 4 bases, with 18 bases separating them. CDR3 nucleotide sequence: TGTGCCAGCAGCTTAACCTCGGGTCTAGGATCTTACGAGCAGTACTTC. This translates into CASSLTSGLGSYEQYF.

The chain is built from TRBV5-1 and TRBJ2-2; the D gene is possibly TRBD2 (5 bases). Germline assignment: CDR1 SGHRS and CDR2 YFSETQ. The CDR3 extends over 14 amino acids. V was pared by 3 bases and J by 5 bases, with 11 bases between. CDR3 loop: CASSSGGSTGELFF. The DNA of the CDR3 is TGCGCCAGCAGCTCCGGAGGCTCGACCGGGGAGCTGTTTTTT.

V usage is TRBV28 and J usage is TRBJ2-7; 8 bases agree with TRBD2. Germline CDR1 is MDHEN and CDR2 is SYDVKM. This CDR3 is built from 14 residues. V dropped 6 bases and J dropped 2; count of bases not matched to a gene: 6. The CDR3 protein is CASSPTGGPYEQYF. DNA for the CDR3: TGTGCCAGCAGCCCTACGGGGGGGCCCTACGAGCAGTACTTC.

The rearrangement uses TRBV5-5 and TRBJ2-7; D is perhaps TRBD1 (6 bases). V shed 0 bases and J shed 3 bases, with 10 bases lying between them. The CDR3 has 14 residues. Germline V gene data show CDR1 as SGHKS and CDR2 as YYEKEE (reference sequence). CDR3 sequence: CASSLVQGIYEQYF. The CDR3 coding sequence is TGTGCCAGCAGCTTGGTACAGGGAATCTACGAGCAGTACTTC.

The chain couples TRBV27 to TRBJ2-1, with 9 bases fitting TRBD2. With V trimmed by 9 bases and J by 2 bases, 2 bases remained unmatched. The CDR3 has 13 residues. CDR1 and CDR2 (germline): MNHEY, SMNVEV (reference sequence). CDR3 sequence: CASSGGPYNEQFF. DNA of the CDR3: TGTGCCAGTAGCGGGGGCCCCTACAATGAGCAGTTCTTC.

The J gene is TRBJ2-7, the V gene TRBV27, with 12 bases fitting TRBD1. V shed 8 bases, J shed 8 bases, and the junction held 10 bases outside the gene matches. The CDR3 length is 14 residues. Germline V gives CDR1 MNHEY, CDR2 SMNVEV (reference sequence). The CDR3 DNA sequence: TGTGCCAGCGCAACCGGGACAGGGGGCGTCAAGCAGTACTTC. Amino acids: CASATGTGGVKQYF.

The rearrangement joins TRBV7-8 to TRBJ2-2; TRBD1 is a possible D gene (5 bases). This CDR3 comprises 15 residues. CDR1 is SGHVS, CDR2 FQNEAQ, per germline. V was trimmed by 3 bases and J by 0 bases, leaving 8 bases between them. In nucleotides, the CDR3 is TGTGCCAGCAGCTTCCGACAGTCGAACACCGGGGAGCTGTTTTTT. This codes for CASSFRQSNTGELFF.

This chain links TRBV27 with TRBJ2-1; TRBD2 matches 10 bases. Per the germline V gene, CDR1 is MNHEY and CDR2 is SMNVEV (reference sequence). Trimming removed 6 bases from V and 10 bases from J; junction bases left unmatched: 6. The length of the CDR3 is 13 residues. The CDR3 protein is CASRASGGREQFF. CDR3 bases: TGTGCCAGCAGGGCTAGCGGGGGCCGGGAGCAGTTCTTC.

V is TRBV6-5 and J is TRBJ1-5; tentatively, D is TRBD1 (6 bases). CDR1 and CDR2 from the germline V gene are MNHEY and SVGAGI. V was clipped by 4 bases and J by 0 bases, with 13 bases between them. This CDR3 has 16 amino acids. The CDR3, as DNA: TGTGCCAGCAGTTCCTTCGGACAGCTTAGCAATCAGCCCCAGCATTTT. This sequence encodes CASSSFGQLSNQPQHF.

The chain carries TRBV6-2 or TRBV6-3 and TRBJ2-3; a possible D gene is TRBD2 (5 bases). V was cut by 5 bases and J by 0 bases, with 12 bases left in between. This CDR3 is 15 amino acids long. The germline gives CDR1 MNHEY, CDR2 SVGEGT. CDR3 in amino acids: CASSAGIASTDTQYF. The CDR3 nucleotides read TGTGCCAGCAGTGCCGGGATTGCGAGCACAGATACGCAGTATTTT.

This clone was observed once. The chain has TRBV6-6 and TRBJ1-1; D perhaps matches TRBD1 (6 bases). The CDR3 runs 15 residues. The germline CDR1 and CDR2 sequences are MNHNY and SVGAGI (reference sequence). V was pared by 7 bases and J by 2 bases, with 17 bases between. The CDR3 region has the DNA TGTGCCAGCACCAGACGGGACACTTCTAACACTGAAGCTTTCTTT. Its translation: CASTRRDTSNTEAFF.

This rearrangement joins TRBV3-1 (or the pseudogene TRBV3-2) to TRBJ2-3, with TRBD2 matching over 7 bases. Trimming took 5 bases from V and 0 from J; bases not matched to a gene: 8. CDR3 length equals 16 residues. CDR1 and CDR2 (germline): LGHDT, YNNKEL (reference sequence). CDR3 residues: CASSIRSGSSTDTQYF. CDR3 nucleotide sequence: TGTGCCAGCAGCATCCGTAGCGGGTCAAGCACAGATACGCAGTATTTT.

This clone was counted between two and nine times. V usage is TRBV9 and J usage is TRBJ1-5; TRBD1 is a possible D gene (6 bases). The CDR3 has 16 residues. Per germline, CDR1 SGDLS and CDR2 YYNGEE. Trimming stripped 2 bases from V and 0 bases from J, with 12 bases between. CDR3 DNA: TGTGCCAGCAGCGTCGGGGACAATTATAGCAATCAGCCCCAGCATTTT. It yields the protein CASSVGDNYSNQPQHF.

This sequence joins TRBV14 and TRBJ2-3; TRBD1 aligns across 10 bases. This CDR3 is 16 amino acids long. Losses at the gene ends were 4 bases for V and 2 bases for J; bases not matched to a gene: 6. Germline lookup yields CDR1 SGHDN and CDR2 FVKESK. This CDR3 is CASSPMGQGITDTQYF. The CDR3 nucleotides read TGTGCCAGCAGCCCCATGGGACAGGGGATCACAGATACGCAGTATTTT.

The chain links TRBV10-1 to TRBJ2-5, with a possible D match to TRBD2 (6 bases). Trimming pared 6 bases from V and 1 base from J, leaving 9 bases between. Germline V gene data show CDR1 as WNHNN and CDR2 as SYGVQD (reference sequence). The CDR3 has 13 residues. The CDR3 DNA reads TGCGCCAGCAGCGGGGGTTTCCAAGAGACCCAGTACTTC. Its protein product is CASSGGFQETQYF.